This T cell receptor (beta chain) is from a study of shared clonotypes between healthy human individuals. The CDR3 length is 16 residues. After removal of 0 bases from V and 6 bases from J, the junction contained 4 bases not matched to a gene. The germline V gene has CDR1 MNHEY and CDR2 SVGAGI. Sorted-subset replicate PCR reactions contained roughly 200 ng DNA, corresponding to approximately 30,000 T cell genomes. Measured with immunoSEQ multiplex PCR; TCRdb has only the in-frame clones, and not every one. This sample has about a million clones; approximately 68% occur once, and the top ten carry over 1.3%. This clone was found a few times.

The TCR sequence derives from a man aged 18 to 29 in good health. This sequence joins TRBV6-5 and TRBJ1-6, with TRBD1 identical over 8 bases. Sequencing used memory CD4+ T cells sorted from blood. Regarding subset: CD45RA-negative fraction. The DNA of the CDR3 is TGTGCCAGCAGTTACTCGTTTGGACAGGGTAATTCACCCCTCCACTTT. Translated, it gives CASSYSFGQGNSPLHF.